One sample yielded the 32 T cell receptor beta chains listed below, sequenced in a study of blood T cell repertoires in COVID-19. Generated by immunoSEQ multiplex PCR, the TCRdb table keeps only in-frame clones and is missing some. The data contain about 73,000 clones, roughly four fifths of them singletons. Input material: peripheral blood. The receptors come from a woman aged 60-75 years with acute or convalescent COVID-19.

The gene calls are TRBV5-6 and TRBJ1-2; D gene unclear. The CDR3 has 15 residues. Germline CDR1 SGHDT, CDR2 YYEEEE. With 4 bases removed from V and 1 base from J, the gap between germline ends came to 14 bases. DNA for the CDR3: TGTGCCAGCAGCGTACGTGGGCCATTTAACTATGGCTACACCTTC. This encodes CASSVRGPFNYGYTF.

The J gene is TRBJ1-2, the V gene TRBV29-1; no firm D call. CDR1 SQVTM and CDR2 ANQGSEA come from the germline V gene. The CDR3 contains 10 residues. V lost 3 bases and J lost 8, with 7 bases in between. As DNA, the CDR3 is TGCAGCGTTGAGGCCGGGGGCTACACCTTC. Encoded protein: CSVEAGGYTF. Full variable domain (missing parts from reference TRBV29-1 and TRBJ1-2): SAVISQKPSRDICQRGTSLTIQCQVDSQVTMMFWYRQQPGQSLTLIATANQGSEATYESGFVIDKFPISRPNLTFSTLTVSNMSPEDSSIYLCSVEAGGYTFGSGTRLTVV.

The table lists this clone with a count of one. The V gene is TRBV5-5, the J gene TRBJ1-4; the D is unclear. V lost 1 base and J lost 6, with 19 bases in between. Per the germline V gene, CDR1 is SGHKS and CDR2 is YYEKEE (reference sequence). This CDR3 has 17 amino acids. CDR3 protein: CASSLLSNYQVDEKLFF. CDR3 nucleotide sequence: TGTGCCAGCAGCTTGTTGAGTAACTATCAAGTGGATGAAAAACTGTTTTTT.

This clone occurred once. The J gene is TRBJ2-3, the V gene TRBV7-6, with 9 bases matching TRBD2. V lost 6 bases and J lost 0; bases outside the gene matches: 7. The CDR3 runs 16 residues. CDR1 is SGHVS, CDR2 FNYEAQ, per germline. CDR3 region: CASRASGALSTDTQYF. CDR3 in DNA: TGTGCCAGCAGGGCTAGCGGGGCGTTGAGCACAGATACGCAGTATTTT.

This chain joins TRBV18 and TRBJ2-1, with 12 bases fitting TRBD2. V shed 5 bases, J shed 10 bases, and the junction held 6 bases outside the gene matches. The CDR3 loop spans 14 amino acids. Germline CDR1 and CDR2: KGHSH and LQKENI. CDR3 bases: TGTGCCAGCTCATCTAGCGGGGGGGCCTGGGAGCAGTTCTTC. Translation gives CASSSSGGAWEQFF.

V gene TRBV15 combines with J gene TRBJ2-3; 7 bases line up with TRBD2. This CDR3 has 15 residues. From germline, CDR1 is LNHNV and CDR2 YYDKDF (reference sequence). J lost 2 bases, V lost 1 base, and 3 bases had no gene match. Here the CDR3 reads CATSRGGGATDTQYF. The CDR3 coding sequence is TGTGCCACCAGCAGAGGGGGAGGGGCCACAGATACGCAGTATTTT. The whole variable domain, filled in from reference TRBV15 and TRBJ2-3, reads DAMVIQNPRYQVTQFGKPVTLSCSQTLNHNVMYWYQQKSSQAPKLLFHYYDKDFNNEADTPDNFQSRRPNTSFCFLDIRSPGLGDTAMYLCATSRGGGATDTQYFGPGTRLTVL.

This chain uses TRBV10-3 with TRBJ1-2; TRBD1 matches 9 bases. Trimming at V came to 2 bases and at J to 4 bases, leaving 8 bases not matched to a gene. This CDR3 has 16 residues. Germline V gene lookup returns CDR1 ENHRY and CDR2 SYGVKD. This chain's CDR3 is CAISEGARDRAYGYTF. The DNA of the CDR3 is TGTGCCATCAGTGAGGGAGCCCGGGACAGGGCCTATGGCTACACCTTC.

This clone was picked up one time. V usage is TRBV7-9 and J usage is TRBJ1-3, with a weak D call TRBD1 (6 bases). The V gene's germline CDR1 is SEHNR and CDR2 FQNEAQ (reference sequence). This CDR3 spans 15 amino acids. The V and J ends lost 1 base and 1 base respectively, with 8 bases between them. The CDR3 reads CASSLGGPSGNTIYF. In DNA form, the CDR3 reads TGTGCCAGCAGCTTAGGGGGGCCGTCTGGAAACACCATATATTTT.

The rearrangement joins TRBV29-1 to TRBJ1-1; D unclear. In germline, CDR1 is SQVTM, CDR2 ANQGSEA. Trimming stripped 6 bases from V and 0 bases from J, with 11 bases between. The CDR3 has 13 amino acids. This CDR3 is CSVAASVNTEAFF. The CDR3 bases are TGCAGCGTCGCGGCCAGTGTGAACACTGAAGCTTTCTTT. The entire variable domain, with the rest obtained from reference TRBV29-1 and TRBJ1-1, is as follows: SAVISQKPSRDICQRGTSLTIQCQVDSQVTMMFWYRQQPGQSLTLIATANQGSEATYESGFVIDKFPISRPNLTFSTLTVSNMSPEDSSIYLCSVAASVNTEAFFGQGTRLTVV.

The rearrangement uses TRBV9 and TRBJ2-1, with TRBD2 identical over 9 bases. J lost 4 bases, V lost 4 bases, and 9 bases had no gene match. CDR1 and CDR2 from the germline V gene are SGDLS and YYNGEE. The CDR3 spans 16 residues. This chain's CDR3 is CASSPGGSGGYNEQFF. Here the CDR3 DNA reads TGTGCCAGCAGCCCCGGCGGTAGCGGGGGATACAATGAGCAGTTCTTC.

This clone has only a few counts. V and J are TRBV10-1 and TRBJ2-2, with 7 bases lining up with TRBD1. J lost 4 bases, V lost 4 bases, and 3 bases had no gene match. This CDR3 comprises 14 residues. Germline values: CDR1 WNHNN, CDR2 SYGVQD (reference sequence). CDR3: CASSGGQVTGELFF. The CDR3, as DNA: TGCGCCAGCAGTGGCGGACAGGTCACCGGGGAGCTGTTTTTT.

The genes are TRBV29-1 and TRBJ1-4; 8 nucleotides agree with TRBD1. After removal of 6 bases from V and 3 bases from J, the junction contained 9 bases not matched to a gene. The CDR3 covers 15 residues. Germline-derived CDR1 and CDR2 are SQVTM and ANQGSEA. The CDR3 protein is CSVDVGQGPNEKLFF. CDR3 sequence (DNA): TGCAGCGTCGACGTAGGACAGGGTCCTAATGAAAAACTGTTTTTT.

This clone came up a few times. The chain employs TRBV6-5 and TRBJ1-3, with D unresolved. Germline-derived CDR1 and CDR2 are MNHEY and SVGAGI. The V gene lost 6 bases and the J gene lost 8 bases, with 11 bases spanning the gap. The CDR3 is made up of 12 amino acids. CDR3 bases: TGTGCCAGCAGCTCAGGAACCGACACCATATATTTT. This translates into CASSSGTDTIYF.

The DNA of the CDR3 is TGTGCCAGCAGCTCGCTAGCGGGGGGCACAGATACGCAGTATTTT. Protein sequence: CASSSLAGGTDTQYF. The rearrangement links TRBV4-2 to TRBJ2-3; TRBD2 matches 10 bases. J gave up 1 base and V 5 bases, and 3 bases lay outside the gene matches. CDR3 length equals 15 residues. Per the germline V gene, CDR1 is LGHNA and CDR2 is YNFKEQ.

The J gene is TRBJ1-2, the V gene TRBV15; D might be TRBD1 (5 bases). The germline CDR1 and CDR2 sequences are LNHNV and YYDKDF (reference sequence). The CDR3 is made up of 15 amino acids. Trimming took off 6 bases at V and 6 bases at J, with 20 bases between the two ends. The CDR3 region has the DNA TGTGCCACCAGTCTTACTGCTACAGGTCCGGATGGCTACACCTTC. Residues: CATSLTATGPDGYTF.

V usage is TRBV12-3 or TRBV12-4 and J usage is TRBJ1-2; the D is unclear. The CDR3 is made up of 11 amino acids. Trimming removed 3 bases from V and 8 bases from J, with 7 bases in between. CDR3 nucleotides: TGTGCCAGCAGTTTTCCGGGGGGCTACACCTTC. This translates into CASSFPGGYTF.

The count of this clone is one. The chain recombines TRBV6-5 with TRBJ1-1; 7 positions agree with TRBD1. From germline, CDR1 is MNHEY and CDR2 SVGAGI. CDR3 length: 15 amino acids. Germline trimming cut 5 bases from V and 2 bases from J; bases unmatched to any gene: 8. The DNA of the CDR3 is TGTGCCAGCAGTCCTGGAGAGGGGGCTAACACTGAAGCTTTCTTT. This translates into CASSPGEGANTEAFF.

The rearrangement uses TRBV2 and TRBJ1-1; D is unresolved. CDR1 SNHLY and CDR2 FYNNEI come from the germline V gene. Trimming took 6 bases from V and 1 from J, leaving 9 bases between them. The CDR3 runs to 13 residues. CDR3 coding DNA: TGTGCCAGCAGGACTACACCGAACACTGAAGCTTTCTTT. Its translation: CASRTTPNTEAFF.

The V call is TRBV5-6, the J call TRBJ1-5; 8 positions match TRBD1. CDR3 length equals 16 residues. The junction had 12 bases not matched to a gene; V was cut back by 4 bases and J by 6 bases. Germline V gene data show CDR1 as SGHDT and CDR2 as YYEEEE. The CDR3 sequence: CASSAGQGVLSQPQHF. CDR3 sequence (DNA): TGTGCCAGCAGCGCTGGACAGGGAGTGTTGAGTCAGCCCCAGCATTTT.

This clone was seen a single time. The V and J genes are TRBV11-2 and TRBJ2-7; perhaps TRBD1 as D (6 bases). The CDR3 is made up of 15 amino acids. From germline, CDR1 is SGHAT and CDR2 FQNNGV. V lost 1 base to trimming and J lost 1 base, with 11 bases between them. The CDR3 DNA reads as TGTGCCAGCAGCTTAGCTGGGGGCTATTCCTACGAGCAGTACTTC. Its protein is CASSLAGGYSYEQYF.

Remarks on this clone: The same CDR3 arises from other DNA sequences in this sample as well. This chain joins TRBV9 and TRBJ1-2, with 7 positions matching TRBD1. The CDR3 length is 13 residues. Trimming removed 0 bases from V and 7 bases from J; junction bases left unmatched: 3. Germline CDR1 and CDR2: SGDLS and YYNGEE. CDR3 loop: CASSVDQGGGYTF. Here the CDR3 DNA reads TGTGCCAGCAGCGTAGACCAGGGGGGTGGCTACACCTTC.

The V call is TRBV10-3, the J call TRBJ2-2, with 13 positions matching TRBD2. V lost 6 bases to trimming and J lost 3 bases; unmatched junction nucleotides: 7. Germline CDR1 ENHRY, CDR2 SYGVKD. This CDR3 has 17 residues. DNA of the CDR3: TGTGCCATCAGCCTACTCGGACTAGCGGGGGACACCGGGGAGCTGTTTTTT. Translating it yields CAISLLGLAGDTGELFF.

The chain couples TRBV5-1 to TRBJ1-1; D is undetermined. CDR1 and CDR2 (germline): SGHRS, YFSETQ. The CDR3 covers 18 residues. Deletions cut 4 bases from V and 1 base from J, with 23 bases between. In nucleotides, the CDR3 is TGCGCCAGCAGCCGGGGTATCCTGGGGTTGGATGGGAACACTGAAGCTTTCTTT. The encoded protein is CASSRGILGLDGNTEAFF.

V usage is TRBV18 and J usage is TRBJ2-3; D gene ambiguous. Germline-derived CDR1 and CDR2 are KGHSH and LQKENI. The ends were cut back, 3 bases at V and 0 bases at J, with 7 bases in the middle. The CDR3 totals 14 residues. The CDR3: CASSPPASTDTQYF. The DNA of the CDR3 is TGTGCCAGCTCACCGCCAGCGAGCACAGATACGCAGTATTTT.

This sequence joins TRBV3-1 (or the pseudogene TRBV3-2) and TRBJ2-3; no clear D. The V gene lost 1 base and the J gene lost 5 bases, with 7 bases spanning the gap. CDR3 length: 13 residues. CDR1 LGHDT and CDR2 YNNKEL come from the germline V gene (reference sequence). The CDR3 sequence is CASSQAYRDTQYF. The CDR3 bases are TGTGCCAGCAGCCAAGCCTATAGAGATACGCAGTATTTT.

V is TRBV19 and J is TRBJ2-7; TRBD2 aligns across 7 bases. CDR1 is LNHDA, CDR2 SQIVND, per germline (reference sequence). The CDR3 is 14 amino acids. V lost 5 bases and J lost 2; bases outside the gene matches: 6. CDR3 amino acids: CASSPRLAAYEQYF. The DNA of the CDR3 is TGTGCCAGTAGTCCCCGGCTAGCGGCCTACGAGCAGTACTTC.

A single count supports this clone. For the CDR3, the DNA is TGCGCCAGCAGCAGTGCGGGTAGTTTCGACACTGAAGCTTTCTTT. It is translated as CASSSAGSFDTEAFF. The chain employs TRBV5-1 and TRBJ1-1; no definite D call. V was shortened by 4 bases and J by 3 bases, with 16 bases between the two germline ends. Germline assignment: CDR1 SGHRS and CDR2 YFSETQ. The CDR3 sequence is 15 residues long.

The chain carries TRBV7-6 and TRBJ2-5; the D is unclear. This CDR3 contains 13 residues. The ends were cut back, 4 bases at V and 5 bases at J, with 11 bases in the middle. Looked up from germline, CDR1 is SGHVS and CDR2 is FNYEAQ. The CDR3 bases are TGTGCCAGCAGCTCGGAGAGCGTCGAGACCCAGTACTTC. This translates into CASSSESVETQYF.

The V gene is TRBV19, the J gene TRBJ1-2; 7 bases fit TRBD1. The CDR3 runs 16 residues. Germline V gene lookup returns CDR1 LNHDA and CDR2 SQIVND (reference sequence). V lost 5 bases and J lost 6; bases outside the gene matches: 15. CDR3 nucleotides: TGTGCCAGTAGTCCCACTCTGACAGGGAGATCAAATGGCTACACCTTC. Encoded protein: CASSPTLTGRSNGYTF. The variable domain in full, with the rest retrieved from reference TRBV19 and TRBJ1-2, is DGGITQSPKYLFRKEGQNVTLSCEQNLNHDAMYWYRQDPGQGLRLIYYSQIVNDFQKGDIAEGYSVSREKKESFPLTVTSAQKNPTAFYLCASSPTLTGRSNGYTFGSGTRLTVV.

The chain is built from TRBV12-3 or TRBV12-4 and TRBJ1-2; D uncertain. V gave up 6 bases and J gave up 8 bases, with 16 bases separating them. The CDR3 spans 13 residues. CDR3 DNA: TGTGCCAGCAGCTTATCCCCCCGGTTGGGCTACACCTTC. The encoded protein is CASSLSPRLGYTF.

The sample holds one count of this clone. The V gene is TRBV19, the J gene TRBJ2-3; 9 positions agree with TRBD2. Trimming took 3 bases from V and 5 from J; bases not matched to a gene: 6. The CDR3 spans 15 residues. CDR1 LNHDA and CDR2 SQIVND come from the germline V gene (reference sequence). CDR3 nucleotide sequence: TGTGCCAGTAGTATTCTAGCGGGGCCAAGAGATACGCAGTATTTT. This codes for CASSILAGPRDTQYF.

The DNA of the CDR3 is TGCGCCAGCAGCCATCCCGACAGGGACAATCAGCCCCAGCATTTT. This gives the protein CASSHPDRDNQPQHF. The chain is built from TRBV4-1 and TRBJ1-5, with 7 bases aligning to TRBD1. Germline V CDR1 and CDR2: MGHRA, YSYEKL. After removal of 3 bases from V and 3 bases from J, the junction contained 5 bases not matched to a gene. The CDR3 loop spans 15 amino acids.